A selection of T cell receptor beta chains follows, all from one sample in a study of regulatory T cells in long-lasting Graves disease. MiXCR was run by TCRdb on the multiplex PCR reads, yielding one entry per CDR3 protein. The repertoire includes about 460,000 distinct CDR3 sequences, 22% of them detected once, and around 13% sits in the top ten. The material sequenced was peripheral blood mononuclear cells (PBMCs), taken when the disease was refractory, from a patient treated with antithyroid drugs. These receptors were obtained from a female donor with Graves disease. CDR3s include the opening cysteine and the closing phenylalanine or tryptophan. A D gene is named only where the DNA matches it firmly. Only some rows state a clone size, as once, few, many or a class for expanded clones.

cdr3_length clone_size d_call j_call v_call cdr3_nt cdr3_aa
13 NA NA TRBJ2-3 TRBV29-1 TGCAGCGTTGGAAGGGGGAACACAGATACGCAGTATTTT CSVGRGNTDTQYF
13 NA NA TRBJ1-1 TRBV10-2 TGCGCCAGCACAGTGAACCCGAACACTGAAGCTTTCTTT CASTVNPNTEAFF
18 NA TRBD1 TRBJ1-3 TRBV30 TGTGCCTGGAGTCTAAGGACAGGGGGCCTATTCTCTGGAAACACCATATATTTT CAWSLRTGGLFSGNTIYF
14 many TRBD1 TRBJ2-7 TRBV6-2/TRBV6-3 TGTGCCAGCAGTTACCCCAGGACAGGGGCCGAGCAGTACTTC CASSYPRTGAEQYF
15 few NA TRBJ1-6 TRBV15 TGTGCCACCAGCAGAGTATGGGGAGATAATTCACCCCTCCACTTT CATSRVWGDNSPLHF
16 few NA TRBJ1-6 TRBV11-2 TGTGCCAGCAGCTTAGGGGGAATGGCGTATAATTCACCCCTCCACTTT CASSLGGMAYNSPLHF
15 NA NA TRBJ1-3 TRBV15 TGTGCCACCAGCAGAGTCAAGCAGTCCGGAAACACCATATATTTT CATSRVKQSGNTIYF
11 few NA TRBJ2-2 TRBV29-1 TGCAGCGTTCGAGTGCTCGGGGAGCTGTTTTTT CSVRVLGELFF
13 NA TRBD1 TRBJ2-5 TRBV30 TGTGCCTGGAGAGACAGGGGTACCGAGACCCAGTACTTC CAWRDRGTETQYF
15 NA NA TRBJ2-3 TRBV14 TGTGCCAGCAGGCAGTCGGGACAAGACACAGATACGCAGTATTTT CASRQSGQDTDTQYF
15 many TRBD1 TRBJ1-6 TRBV20-1 TGCAGTGCGAACCCCCGCGGGACAGGGATGTCACCCCTCCACTTT CSANPRGTGMSPLHF
13 few NA TRBJ1-1 TRBV7-2 TGTGCCAGCAGCTTGGGAAGCATCGCTGAAGCTTTCTTT CASSLGSIAEAFF
14 many NA TRBJ1-3 TRBV12-3/TRBV12-4 TGTGCCAGCAGTTTCCGGGAGGCTGGAAACACCATATATTTT CASSFREAGNTIYF
16 NA NA TRBJ2-2 TRBV7-9 TGTGCCAGCAGCTTTTCCCGGGGGTCGTTCACCGGGGAGCTGTTTTTT CASSFSRGSFTGELFF
15 few NA TRBJ2-2 TRBV15 TGTGCCACCAGCAGAGATCGGGGGAACACCGGGGAGCTGTTTTTT CATSRDRGNTGELFF
13 many NA TRBJ2-7 TRBV28 TGTGCCAGCAGGCGGTTCAGCAACTACGAGCAGTACTTC CASRRFSNYEQYF
15 NA TRBD1 TRBJ1-6 TRBV6-1 TGTGCCAGCAGAAGAGGACAGGCGGGAAATTCACCCCTCCACTTT CASRRGQAGNSPLHF
14 many NA TRBJ1-3 TRBV28 TGTGCCAGCTCCAGGGGTCTCTCTGGAAACACCATATATTTT CASSRGLSGNTIYF
12 NA NA TRBJ1-2 TRBV10-3 TGTGCCATCAGTGAAGGGGTGGGGGGCTACACCTTC CAISEGVGGYTF
13 many TRBD1 TRBJ1-4 TRBV20-1 TGCAGTGCTCGGGGACAGGGAGGGGAAAAACTGTTTTTT CSARGQGGEKLFF
21 many TRBD2 TRBJ2-6 TRBV2 TGTGCCAGCAGCCACCGCGCCCCGGGAGGGTACGCTACTACTGGGGCCAACGTCCTGACTTTC CASSHRAPGGYATTGANVLTF
13 many NA TRBJ1-5 TRBV28 TGTGCCAGCAGTCCCGTGAGCAATCAGCCCCAGCATTTT CASSPVSNQPQHF
14 NA NA TRBJ2-7 TRBV30 TGTGCCCTCCTAGGGCTCGGGGATTCCTACGAGCAGTACTTC CALLGLGDSYEQYF
15 few NA TRBJ2-5 TRBV20-1 TGCAATGCCGAGGGCCGGGTAGGGGTCCAAGAGACCCAGTACTTC CNAEGRVGVQETQYF
16 few TRBD1 TRBJ1-1 TRBV12-3/TRBV12-4 TGTGCCAGCAGTTTTCGGACCGGGACAGGAAACACTGAAGCTTTCTTT CASSFRTGTGNTEAFF
13 few NA TRBJ1-1 TRBV6-2/TRBV6-3 TGTGCCAGTCGGACATATGTCTTTTCTGAAGCTTTCTTT CASRTYVFSEAFF
14 many NA TRBJ2-7 TRBV12-3/TRBV12-4 TGTGCCAGCAGTTTCGGTCAGGGGGGTGGCGAGCAGTACTTC CASSFGQGGGEQYF
15 many NA TRBJ1-4 TRBV28 TGTGCCAGCAGTTTATACCAGGGGTGGGACGAAAAACTGTTTTTT CASSLYQGWDEKLFF
15 NA NA TRBJ1-5 TRBV7-2 TGTGCCAGCAGCTTAGGAACCCCCTACAATCAGCCCCAGCATTTT CASSLGTPYNQPQHF
16 once NA TRBJ2-7 TRBV7-2 TGTGCCAGCTCACCAAACGACCCCCAGGGCTCCTACGAGCAGTACTTC CASSPNDPQGSYEQYF
15 NA NA TRBJ2-2 TRBV18 TGTGCCAGCTCACTGACAGTGTTGAACACCGGGGAGCTGTTTTTT CASSLTVLNTGELFF
12 NA NA TRBJ1-5 TRBV20-1 TGCAGTGCGGGACGGATAAATCAGCCCCAGCATTTT CSAGRINQPQHF
20 few TRBD2 TRBJ2-5 TRBV13 TGTGCCAGCAGCTTATCTAGCTGGGGGATCCAGCGGGGGCCATCGGAGACCCAGTACTTC CASSLSSWGIQRGPSETQYF
12 once NA TRBJ2-3 TRBV7-2 TGTGCCAGCAGCCACAGAGGTAACCACCAGTATTTT CASSHRGNHQYF
19 NA TRBD2 TRBJ2-3 TRBV5-1 TGCGCCAGCAGCTTGGGGCTAGCGGGGGGACAGTCTAGCACAGGTACGCAGTATTTT CASSLGLAGGQSSTGTQYF
15 few NA TRBJ1-6 TRBV20-1 TGCAGTGCTAGAGATTCCGGGTCCTATAATTCACCCCTCCACTTT CSARDSGSYNSPLHF
15 many NA TRBJ1-1 TRBV28 TGTGCCAGCAGGCGTCACGGGGGGGGGAACACTGAAGCTTTCTTT CASRRHGGGNTEAFF
13 many TRBD1 TRBJ2-7 TRBV10-3 TGTGCCGCCGGGACAGAGGTTTCCTACGAGCAGTACTTC CAAGTEVSYEQYF
13 NA TRBD1 TRBJ2-7 TRBV9 TGTGCCAGCAGCGGGGGACAGGACTACGAGCAGTACTTC CASSGGQDYEQYF
16 NA NA TRBJ1-4 TRBV19 TGTGCCAGTAGTATATCCCGGGCAGCTATTAATGAAAAACTGTTTTTT CASSISRAAINEKLFF
14 few NA TRBJ2-7 TRBV20-1 TGCAGTGGCGTGGTTGGTGGGGCCAACTACGAGCAGTACTTC CSGVVGGANYEQYF
11 many NA TRBJ1-1 TRBV12-3/TRBV12-4 TGTGCCAGCAGTTTTCGGGACAACGCTTTCTTT CASSFRDNAFF
14 NA NA TRBJ2-7 TRBV7-9 TGTGCCAGCAGTTCAACAGGTTCCCACTACGAGCAGTACTTC CASSSTGSHYEQYF
16 NA NA TRBJ1-5 TRBV7-2 TGTGCCAGCAGCTTAGCCGGGCGTGGAAACAATCAGCCCCAGCATTTT CASSLAGRGNNQPQHF
13 many TRBD1 TRBJ1-5 TRBV6-1 TGTGCCACCCAAGACAGGGGGAATCAGCCCCAGCATTTT CATQDRGNQPQHF
12 many NA TRBJ2-7 TRBV28 TGTGCCAGCTGCGACAGCTCCTACGAGCAGTACTTC CASCDSSYEQYF
14 few TRBD1 TRBJ1-6 TRBV20-1 TGCAGTGCTCCGACAGGGAATTATAATTCACCCCTCCACTTT CSAPTGNYNSPLHF
15 NA TRBD1 TRBJ1-2 TRBV7-2 TGTGCCAGCAGCTTAACTGCCGGGACAGGGCATGGCTACACCTTC CASSLTAGTGHGYTF
15 many NA TRBJ1-5 TRBV7-2 TGTGCCAGCAGCTTAGTGGGTCCCTCCAATCAGCCCCAGCATTTT CASSLVGPSNQPQHF
13 NA NA TRBJ1-2 TRBV19 TGTGCCAGTTCCCGGACAGATCAATATGGCTACACCTTC CASSRTDQYGYTF